The clone carrying this T cell receptor (beta chain) showed up many times. Its matching antigen is unknown. These data come from a study of regulatory T cells in long-lasting Graves disease. Study-level points and caveats: Reduced TCR diversity was observed in persistent Graves' patients versus newly diagnosed patients.

Investigators prepared the TCR beta libraries by applying iRepertoire HTBI primers and Arm-PCR of CDR3 regions. TCRdb reanalysed the multiplex PCR reads using MiXCR and keeps one entry per CDR3 protein. The top ten clones hold roughly a tenth of a sample with 450,000 to 700,000 distinct CDR3 sequences, 13% of them seen once. Time point specified: newly diagnosed GD, antithyroid drugs for less than 3 months. Making the TCR library involved RNA that had been extracted from PBMCs. The sample was also linked to a second study, of T cells in Graves' hyperthyroidism and ophthalmopathy. That publication notes: Across 18 months, stable Graves' hyperthyroidism was marked by no progression to ophthalmopathy. In making diagnoses, clinical symptoms, serum thyroxine and TRAb, thyroid ultrasound and orbital computed tomography were all used.

The sequence came from a man in his thirties or forties with Graves disease. The sample in question was peripheral blood mononuclear cells (PBMCs), obtained at new diagnosis, from a patient treated with antithyroid drugs.

The CDR3 DNA sequence: TGTGCCTGTCGGACAGACAACCCTGAAGCTTTCTTT. This codes for CACRTDNPEAFF. This chain uses TRBV2 with TRBJ1-1; possible D gene TRBD1, 6 bases. Trimming shortened V by 11 bases and J by 6 bases, and 16 bases separated the two germline ends. This CDR3 comprises 12 residues. Germline V gene lookup returns CDR1 SNHLY and CDR2 FYNNEI.